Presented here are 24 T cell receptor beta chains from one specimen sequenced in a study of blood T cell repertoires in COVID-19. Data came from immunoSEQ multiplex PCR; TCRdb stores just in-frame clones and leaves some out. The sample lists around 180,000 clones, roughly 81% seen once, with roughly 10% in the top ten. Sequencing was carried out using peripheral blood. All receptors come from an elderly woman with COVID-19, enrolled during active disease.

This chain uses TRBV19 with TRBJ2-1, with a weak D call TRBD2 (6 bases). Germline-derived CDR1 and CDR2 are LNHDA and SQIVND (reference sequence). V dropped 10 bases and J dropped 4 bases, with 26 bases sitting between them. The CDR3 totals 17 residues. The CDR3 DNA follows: TGTGCCACCTCCCCCGGACTATTCAATTCCTTATACAATGAGCAGTTCTTC. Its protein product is CATSPGLFNSLYNEQFF.

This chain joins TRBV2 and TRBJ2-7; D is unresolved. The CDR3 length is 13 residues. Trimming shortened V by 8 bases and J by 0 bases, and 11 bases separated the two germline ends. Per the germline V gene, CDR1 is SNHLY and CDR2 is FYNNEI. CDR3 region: CASLRYSSYEQYF. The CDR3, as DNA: TGTGCCAGCCTCAGGTATAGCTCCTACGAGCAGTACTTC.

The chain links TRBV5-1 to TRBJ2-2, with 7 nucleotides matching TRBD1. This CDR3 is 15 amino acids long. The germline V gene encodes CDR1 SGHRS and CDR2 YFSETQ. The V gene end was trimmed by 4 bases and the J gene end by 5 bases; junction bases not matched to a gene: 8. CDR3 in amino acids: CASSRGDRVTGELFF. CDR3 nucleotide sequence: TGCGCCAGCAGCCGGGGTGACAGGGTGACCGGGGAGCTGTTTTTT.

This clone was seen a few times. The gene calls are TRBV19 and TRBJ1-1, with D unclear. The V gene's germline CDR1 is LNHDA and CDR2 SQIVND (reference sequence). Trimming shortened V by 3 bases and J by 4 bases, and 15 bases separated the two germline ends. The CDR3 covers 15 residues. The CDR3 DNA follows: TGTGCCAGTAGTATTGGCGCTCCGGGTGGCACTGAAGCTTTCTTT. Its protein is CASSIGAPGGTEAFF.

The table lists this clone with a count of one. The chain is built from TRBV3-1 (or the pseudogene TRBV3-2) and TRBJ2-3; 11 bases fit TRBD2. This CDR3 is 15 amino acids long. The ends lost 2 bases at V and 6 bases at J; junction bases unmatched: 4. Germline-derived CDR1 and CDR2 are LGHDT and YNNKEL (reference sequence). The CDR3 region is CASSQLAGGRDTQYF. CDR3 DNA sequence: TGTGCCAGCAGCCAACTAGCGGGAGGTCGTGATACGCAGTATTTT.

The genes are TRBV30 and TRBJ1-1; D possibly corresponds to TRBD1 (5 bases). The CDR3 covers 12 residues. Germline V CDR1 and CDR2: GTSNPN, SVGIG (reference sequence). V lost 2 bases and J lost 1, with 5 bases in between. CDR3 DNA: TGTGCCTGGAGTCAGGGGAACACTGAAGCTTTCTTT. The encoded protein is CAWSQGNTEAFF.

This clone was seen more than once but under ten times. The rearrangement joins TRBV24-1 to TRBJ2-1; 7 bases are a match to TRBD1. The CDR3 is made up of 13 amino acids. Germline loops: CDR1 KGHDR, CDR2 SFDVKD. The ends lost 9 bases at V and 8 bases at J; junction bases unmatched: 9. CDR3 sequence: CATGTDQGDEQFF. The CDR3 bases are TGTGCCACCGGGACAGACCAAGGGGATGAGCAGTTCTTC.

The CDR3: CASSYSKESFSGYTF. CDR3 DNA: TGTGCCAGCAGTTACTCGAAAGAGTCCTTCTCTGGCTACACCTTC. V is TRBV6-5 and J is TRBJ1-2; D call uncertain. Germline V CDR1 and CDR2: MNHEY, SVGAGI. With 0 bases removed from V and 7 bases from J, the gap between germline ends came to 15 bases. The CDR3 is 15 amino acids.

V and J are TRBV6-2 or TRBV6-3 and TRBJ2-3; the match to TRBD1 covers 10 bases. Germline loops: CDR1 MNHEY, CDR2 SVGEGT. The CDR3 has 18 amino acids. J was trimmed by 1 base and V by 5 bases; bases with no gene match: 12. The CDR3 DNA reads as TGTGCCAGCAGTACCGGGACAGGGGCTTGGCGAGGCACAGATACGCAGTATTTT. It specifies CASSTGTGAWRGTDTQYF.

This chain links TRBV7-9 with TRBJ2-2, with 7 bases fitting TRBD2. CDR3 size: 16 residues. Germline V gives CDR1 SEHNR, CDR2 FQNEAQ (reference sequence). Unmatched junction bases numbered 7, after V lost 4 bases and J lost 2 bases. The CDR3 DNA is TGTGCCAGCAGCTCGAGGGCTAGCGGAAACACCGGGGAGCTGTTTTTT. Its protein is CASSSRASGNTGELFF.

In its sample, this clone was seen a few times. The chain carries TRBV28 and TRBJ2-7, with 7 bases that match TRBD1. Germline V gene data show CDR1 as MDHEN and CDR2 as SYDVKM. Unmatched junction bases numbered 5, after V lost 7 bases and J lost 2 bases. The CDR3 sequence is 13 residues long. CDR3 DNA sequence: TGTGCCAGCATCTCCGGGACAGCCTACGAGCAGTACTTC. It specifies CASISGTAYEQYF.

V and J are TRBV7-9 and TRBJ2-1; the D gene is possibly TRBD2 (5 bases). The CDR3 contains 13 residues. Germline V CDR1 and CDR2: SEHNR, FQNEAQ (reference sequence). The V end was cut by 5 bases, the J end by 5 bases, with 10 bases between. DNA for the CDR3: TGTGCCAGCAGCATGGACTCAGACAATGAGCAGTTCTTC. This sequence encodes CASSMDSDNEQFF.

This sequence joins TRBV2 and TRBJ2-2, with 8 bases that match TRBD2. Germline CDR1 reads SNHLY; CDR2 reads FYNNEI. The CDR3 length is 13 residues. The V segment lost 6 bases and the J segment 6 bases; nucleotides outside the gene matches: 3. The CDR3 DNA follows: TGTGCCAGCAGCCGGACTAGCCCCGGGGAGCTGTTTTTT. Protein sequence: CASSRTSPGELFF.

The CDR3 loop reads CASSLSGLSNSPLHF. DNA for the CDR3: TGTGCCAGCAGCTTATCGGGACTTAGTAATTCACCCCTCCACTTT. The chain combines TRBV7-9 with TRBJ1-6; a weak D match, TRBD1 (5 bases). Trimming shortened V by 2 bases and J by 6 bases, and 11 bases separated the two germline ends. Germline-derived CDR1 and CDR2 are SEHNR and FQNEAQ (reference sequence). This CDR3 region has 15 residues.

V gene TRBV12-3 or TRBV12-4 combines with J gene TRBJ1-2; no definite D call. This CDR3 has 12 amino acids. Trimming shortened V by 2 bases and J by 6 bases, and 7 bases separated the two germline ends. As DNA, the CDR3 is TGTGCCAGCAGTTTATTCCGGGATGGCTACACCTTC. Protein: CASSLFRDGYTF.

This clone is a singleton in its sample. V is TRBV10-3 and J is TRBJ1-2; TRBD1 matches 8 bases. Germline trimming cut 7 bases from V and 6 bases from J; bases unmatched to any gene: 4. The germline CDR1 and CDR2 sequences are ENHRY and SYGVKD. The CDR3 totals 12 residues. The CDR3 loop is CAITQGADGYTF. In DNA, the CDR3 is TGTGCCATCACCCAGGGGGCTGATGGCTACACCTTC.

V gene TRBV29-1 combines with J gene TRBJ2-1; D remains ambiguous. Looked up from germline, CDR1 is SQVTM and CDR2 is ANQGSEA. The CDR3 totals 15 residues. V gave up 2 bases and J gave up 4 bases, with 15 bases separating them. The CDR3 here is CSVELLGARYNEQFF. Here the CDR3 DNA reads TGCAGCGTTGAACTGTTGGGCGCCAGGTACAATGAGCAGTTCTTC.

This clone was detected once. CDR3 nucleotide sequence: TGTGCCAGCAGCGTTGGACAGTTCAATCAGCCCCAGCATTTT. It yields the protein CASSVGQFNQPQHF. The V gene is TRBV7-8, the J gene TRBJ1-5; D possibly corresponds to TRBD1 (6 bases). Trimming shortened V by 5 bases and J by 3 bases, and 11 bases separated the two germline ends. Per the germline V gene, CDR1 is SGHVS and CDR2 is FQNEAQ. The CDR3 sequence is 14 residues long.

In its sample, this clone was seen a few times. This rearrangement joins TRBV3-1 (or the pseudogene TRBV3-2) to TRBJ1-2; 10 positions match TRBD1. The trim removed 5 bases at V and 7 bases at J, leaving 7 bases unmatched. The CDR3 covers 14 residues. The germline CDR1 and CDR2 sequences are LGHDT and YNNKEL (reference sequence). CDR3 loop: CASSYAGTGVGYTF. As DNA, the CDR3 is TGTGCCAGCAGCTACGCCGGGACAGGGGTTGGCTACACCTTC.

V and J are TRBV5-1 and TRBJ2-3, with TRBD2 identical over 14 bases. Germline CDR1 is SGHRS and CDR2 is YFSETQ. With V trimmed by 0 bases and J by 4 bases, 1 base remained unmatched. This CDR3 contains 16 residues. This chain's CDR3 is CASSLGLAGGSDTQYF. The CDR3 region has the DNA TGCGCCAGCAGCTTGGGACTAGCGGGAGGGTCAGATACGCAGTATTTT.

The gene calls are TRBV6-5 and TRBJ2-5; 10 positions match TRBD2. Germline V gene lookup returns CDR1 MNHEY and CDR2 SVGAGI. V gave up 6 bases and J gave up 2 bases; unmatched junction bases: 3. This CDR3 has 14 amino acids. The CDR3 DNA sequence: TGTGCCAGCAGCCGGACTAGCGGACAAGAGACCCAGTACTTC. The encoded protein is CASSRTSGQETQYF.

The CDR3 DNA sequence: TGTGCCAGTAGTATGAATAGGGAGACAGGGGCGGACACCGGGGAGCTGTTTTTT. It specifies CASSMNRETGADTGELFF. The chain couples TRBV19 to TRBJ2-2; 8 positions match TRBD1. Germline assignment: CDR1 LNHDA and CDR2 SQIVND (reference sequence). The J segment lost 3 bases and the V segment lost 3 bases, leaving 12 bases of the junction unmatched. The CDR3 is 18 residues long.

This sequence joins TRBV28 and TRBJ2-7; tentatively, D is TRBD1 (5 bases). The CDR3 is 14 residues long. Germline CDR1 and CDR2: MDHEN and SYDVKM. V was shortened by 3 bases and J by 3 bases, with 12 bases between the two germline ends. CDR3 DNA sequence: TGTGCCAGCAGTTTGGTGAGACAGAACTACGAGCAGTACTTC. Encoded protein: CASSLVRQNYEQYF.

CDR3 DNA sequence: TGTGCCAGCAGTAAGGCCGGGACAGGGGGCGGATTGAACACTGAAGCTTTCTTT. This encodes CASSKAGTGGGLNTEAFF. The chain couples TRBV6-2 or TRBV6-3 to TRBJ1-1, with 12 nucleotides matching TRBD1. J was trimmed by 0 bases and V by 5 bases; bases with no gene match: 10. Per germline, CDR1 MNHEY and CDR2 SVGEGT. The CDR3 is 18 amino acids.